This is a list of T cell receptor beta chains from one sample in a study of T cells in Graves' hyperthyroidism and ophthalmopathy. MiXCR was run by TCRdb on the multiplex PCR reads, yielding one entry per CDR3 protein. This sample carries approximately 400,000 distinct CDR3 sequences, roughly 12% of them seen once, and the ten largest clones take around 21%. Sequencing was performed on blood. These receptors were taken from a man aged 25 to 40 with Graves' hyperthyroidism that later progressed to Graves' ophthalmopathy. Both conserved end residues are part of each CDR3. Each record gives: J gene, V gene, clone size, D gene, CDR3 protein, CDR3 DNA. D genes are given only for firm matches. The size field is filled for only some rows; it gives once, few, many or a size class.

>TRBJ2-7|TRBV4-1|NA|TRBD1
CASRHPGQGASEQYF
TGCGCCAGCAGGCACCCGGGACAGGGGGCCAGCGAGCAGTACTTC
>TRBJ1-5|TRBV11-2|many|NA
CASSQRGGVDQPQHF
TGTGCCAGCAGCCAGAGGGGTGGCGTTGATCAGCCCCAGCATTTT
>TRBJ1-4|TRBV28|many|NA
CASNRGSTNEKLFF
TGTGCCAGCAATCGGGGTTCAACTAATGAAAAACTGTTTTTT
>TRBJ2-3|TRBV5-1|many|NA
CASSFPGDDTQYF
TGCGCCAGCAGCTTCCCCGGCGACGATACGCAGTATTTT
>TRBJ2-3|TRBV7-2|NA|TRBD2
CASSRIISGGGDTQYF
TGTGCCAGCAGCCGTATAATTAGCGGGGGGGGAGATACGCAGTATTTT
>TRBJ2-1|TRBV11-3|many|NA
CASSFPGTYNEQFF
TGTGCCAGCAGCTTCCCCGGGACCTACAATGAGCAGTTCTTC
>TRBJ2-1|TRBV6-2/TRBV6-3|NA|NA
CASSYRSITRSNEQFF
TGTGCCAGCAGTTACCGTTCAATAACGAGGTCAAATGAGCAGTTCTTC
>TRBJ2-7|TRBV7-9|NA|NA
CASSSGRRAYEQYF
TGTGCCAGCAGCTCAGGACGACGGGCCTACGAGCAGTACTTC
>TRBJ2-1|TRBV20-1|few|TRBD2
CSATTGGLGNEQFF
TGCAGTGCTACGACGGGGGGGCTCGGCAATGAGCAGTTCTTC
>TRBJ2-3|TRBV14|NA|NA
CASSQEDSSTDTQYF
TGTGCCAGCAGCCAAGAGGACTCGAGCACAGATACGCAGTATTTT
>TRBJ2-1|TRBV2|many|NA
CASTEYNEQFF
TGTGCCAGCACGGAGTACAATGAGCAGTTCTTC
>TRBJ2-1|TRBV2|few|TRBD2
CATGGGGASYNEQFF
TGTGCCACGGGGGGGGGCGGCGCTTCCTACAATGAGCAGTTCTTC
>TRBJ2-1|TRBV7-9|many|NA
CASSSTGVNEQFF
TGTGCCAGCAGCTCGACCGGGGTCAATGAGCAGTTCTTC
>TRBJ2-5|TRBV5-5|NA|TRBD2
CASSGKPGLAGGPRGETQYF
TGTGCCAGCAGCGGAAAGCCGGGACTAGCGGGGGGCCCACGTGGGGAGACCCAGTACTTC
>TRBJ2-5|TRBV12-5|many|TRBD2
CASGTGGALETQYF
TGTGCTAGTGGAACCGGGGGGGCTTTGGAGACCCAGTACTTC
>TRBJ2-7|TRBV9|NA|TRBD1
CASSAQDRTGSYEQYF
TGTGCCAGCAGCGCCCAAGACAGGACAGGGTCCTACGAGCAGTACTTC
>TRBJ1-2|TRBV5-8|NA|NA
CASLGSLPNYGYTF
TGTGCCAGCTTGGGGAGCCTCCCTAACTATGGCTACACCTTC
>TRBJ2-1|TRBV7-3|many|NA
CASSLRLSSYNEQFF
TGTGCCAGCAGCTTACGTCTGAGCTCCTACAATGAGCAGTTCTTC
>TRBJ1-6|TRBV7-3|NA|NA
CASSYPFGKSSYNSPLHF
TGTGCCAGCAGCTACCCTTTTGGGAAGAGCTCCTATAATTCACCCCTCCACTTT
>TRBJ1-2|TRBV9|NA|NA
CASSVWDNPSPYGYTF
TGTGCCAGCAGCGTATGGGACAACCCCTCGCCCTATGGCTACACCTTC
>TRBJ1-2|TRBV7-9|NA|NA
CASSFGTVNYGYTF
TGTGCCAGCAGCTTCGGTACTGTTAACTATGGCTACACCTTC
>TRBJ1-2|TRBV6-1|many|NA
CASRAPWNYGYTF
TGTGCCAGCAGAGCCCCATGGAACTATGGCTACACCTTC
>TRBJ2-3|TRBV30|many|NA
CAWSVTGVSTDTQYF
TGTGCCTGGAGTGTAACGGGGGTTAGCACAGATACGCAGTATTTT
>TRBJ2-5|TRBV28|many|TRBD2
CASRTSGEETQYF
TGTGCCAGCAGAACTAGCGGGGAAGAGACCCAGTACTTC
>TRBJ1-5|TRBV3-1|NA|NA
CASSQGLVGNQPQHF
TGTGCCAGCAGCCAAGGCCTGGTCGGCAATCAGCCCCAGCATTTT
>TRBJ2-3|TRBV28|many|NA
CASRPKRADGSDTQYF
TGTGCCAGCAGACCTAAGCGGGCTGATGGTTCAGATACGCAGTATTTT
>TRBJ1-1|TRBV3-1|many|NA
CASSQEGARTEAFF
TGTGCCAGCAGCCAAGAGGGGGCGCGGACTGAAGCTTTCTTT
>TRBJ1-5|TRBV30|many|TRBD1
CAWRDPKRTGYQPQHF
TGTGCCTGGAGGGACCCGAAGCGGACAGGGTATCAGCCCCAGCATTTT
>TRBJ1-1|TRBV5-1|many|NA
CASSLAERALSGTEAFF
TGCGCCAGCAGCTTGGCCGAGAGGGCCCTCTCCGGCACTGAAGCTTTCTTT
>TRBJ1-5|TRBV15|many|NA
CATSRDLGARQPQHF
TGTGCCACCAGCAGAGATTTGGGGGCGCGGCAGCCCCAGCATTTT
>TRBJ2-7|TRBV28|many|TRBD1
CASSSGQGTGEQYF
TGTGCCAGCAGTTCCGGACAGGGCACAGGCGAGCAGTACTTC
>TRBJ2-3|TRBV4-2|NA|NA
CASSGGGRGRTDTQYF
TGTGCCAGCAGCGGAGGGGGGCGGGGGCGCACAGATACGCAGTATTTT
>TRBJ1-5|TRBV6-1|NA|NA
CASKGRDGVYSNQPQHF
TGTGCCAGCAAGGGCAGGGACGGTGTTTATAGCAATCAGCCCCAGCATTTT
>TRBJ2-5|TRBV5-1|many|NA
CASSSDETQYF
TGCGCCAGCAGCTCGGACGAGACCCAGTACTTC
>TRBJ1-2|TRBV9|NA|NA
CASSAAGTLSNGYTF
TGTGCCAGCAGCGCCGCCGGGACCCTAAGTAATGGCTACACCTTC
>TRBJ2-3|TRBV10-3|NA|NA
CAIKAGSTDTQYF
TGTGCCATCAAGGCGGGGAGCACAGATACGCAGTATTTT
>TRBJ1-2|TRBV6-2/TRBV6-3|many|NA
CASSYPDTNYGYTF
TGTGCCAGCAGTTACCCCGACACTAACTATGGCTACACCTTC
>TRBJ1-5|TRBV19|few|TRBD1
CASNQLRGRSNQPQHF
TGTGCCAGTAACCAACTCAGGGGGCGAAGCAATCAGCCCCAGCATTTT
>TRBJ1-2|TRBV12-3/TRBV12-4|many|TRBD1
CASSKGQRGYTF
TGTGCCAGCAGTAAGGGACAGCGTGGCTACACCTTC
>TRBJ1-4|TRBV10-3|many|NA
CAINREEGEKLFF
TGTGCCATTAACAGGGAGGAGGGGGAAAAACTGTTTTTT
>TRBJ2-4|TRBV11-2|NA|TRBD1
CASSPGTGGGLAKNIQYF
TGTGCCAGCAGCCCCGGGACAGGGGGGGGGCTAGCCAAAAACATTCAGTACTTC